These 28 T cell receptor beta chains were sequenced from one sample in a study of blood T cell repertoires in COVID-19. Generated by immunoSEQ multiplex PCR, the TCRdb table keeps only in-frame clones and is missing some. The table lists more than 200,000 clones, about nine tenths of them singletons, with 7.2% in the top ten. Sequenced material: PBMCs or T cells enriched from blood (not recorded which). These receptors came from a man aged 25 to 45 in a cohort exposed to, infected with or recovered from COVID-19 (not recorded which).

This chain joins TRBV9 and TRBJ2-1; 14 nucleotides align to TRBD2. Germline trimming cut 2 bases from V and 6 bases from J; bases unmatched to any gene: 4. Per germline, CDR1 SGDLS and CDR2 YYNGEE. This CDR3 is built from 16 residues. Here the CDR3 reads CASSVLGTSGSNEQFF. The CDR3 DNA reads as TGTGCCAGCAGCGTTTTGGGGACTAGCGGGAGCAATGAGCAGTTCTTC.

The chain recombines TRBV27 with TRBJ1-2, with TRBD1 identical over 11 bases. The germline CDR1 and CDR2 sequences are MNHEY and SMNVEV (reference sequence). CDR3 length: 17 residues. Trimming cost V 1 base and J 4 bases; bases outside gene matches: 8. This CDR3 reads CASSLLGQGVTVYGYTF. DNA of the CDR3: TGTGCCAGCAGTTTATTGGGACAGGGGGTTACAGTCTATGGCTACACCTTC.

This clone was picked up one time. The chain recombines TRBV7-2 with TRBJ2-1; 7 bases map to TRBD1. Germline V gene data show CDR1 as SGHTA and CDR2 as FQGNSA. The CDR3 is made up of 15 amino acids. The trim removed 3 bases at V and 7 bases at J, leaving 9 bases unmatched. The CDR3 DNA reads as TGTGCCAGCAGCTTTAACAGACGGGACAGAAATGAGCAGTTCTTC. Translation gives CASSFNRRDRNEQFF.

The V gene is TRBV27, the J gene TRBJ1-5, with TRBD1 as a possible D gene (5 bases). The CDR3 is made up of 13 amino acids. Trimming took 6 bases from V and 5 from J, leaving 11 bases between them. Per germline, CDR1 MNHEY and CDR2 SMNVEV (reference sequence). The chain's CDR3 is CASRAGPYQPQHF. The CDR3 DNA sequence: TGTGCCAGCAGGGCGGGGCCCTATCAGCCCCAGCATTTT.

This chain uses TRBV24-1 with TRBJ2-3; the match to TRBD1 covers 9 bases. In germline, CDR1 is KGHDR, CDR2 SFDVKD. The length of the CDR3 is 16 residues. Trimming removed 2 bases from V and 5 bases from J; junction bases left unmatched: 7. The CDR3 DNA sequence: TGTGCCACCAGTGATTCGACAGGGGGTACTAAAGATACGCAGTATTTT. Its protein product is CATSDSTGGTKDTQYF.

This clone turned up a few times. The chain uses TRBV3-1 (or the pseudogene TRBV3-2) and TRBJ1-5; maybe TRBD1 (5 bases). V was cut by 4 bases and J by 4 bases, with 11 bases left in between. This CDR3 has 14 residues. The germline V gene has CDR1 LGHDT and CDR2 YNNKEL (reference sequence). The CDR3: CASSLGGGNQPQHF. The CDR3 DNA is TGTGCCAGCAGCCTGGGGGGAGGTAATCAGCCCCAGCATTTT.

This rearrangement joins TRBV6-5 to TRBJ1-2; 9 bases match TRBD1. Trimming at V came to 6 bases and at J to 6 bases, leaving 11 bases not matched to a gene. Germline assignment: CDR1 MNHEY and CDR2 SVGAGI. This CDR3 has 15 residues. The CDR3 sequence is CASRIRGGTGNGYTF. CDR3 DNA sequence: TGTGCCAGCAGAATCCGGGGGGGGACAGGGAATGGCTACACCTTC.

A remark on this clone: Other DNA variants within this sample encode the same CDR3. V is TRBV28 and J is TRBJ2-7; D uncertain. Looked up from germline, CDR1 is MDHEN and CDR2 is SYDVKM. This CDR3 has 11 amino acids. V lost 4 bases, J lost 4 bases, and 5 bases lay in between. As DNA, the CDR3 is TGTGCCAGCAGTTCTGAGTACGAGCAGTACTTC. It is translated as CASSSEYEQYF.

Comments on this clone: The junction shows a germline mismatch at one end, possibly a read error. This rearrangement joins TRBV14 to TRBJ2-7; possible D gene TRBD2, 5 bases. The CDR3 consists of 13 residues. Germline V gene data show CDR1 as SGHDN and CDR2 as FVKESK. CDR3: CASSQGVFSTGFF. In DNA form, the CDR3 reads TGTGCCAGCAGCCAAGGGGTCTTCTCAACGGGATTCTTC.

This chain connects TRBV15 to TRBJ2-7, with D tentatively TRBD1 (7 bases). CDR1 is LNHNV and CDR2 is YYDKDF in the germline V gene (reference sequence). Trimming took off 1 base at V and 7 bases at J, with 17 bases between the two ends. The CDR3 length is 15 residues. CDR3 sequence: CATSRGFEGAGEQYF. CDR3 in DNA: TGTGCCACCAGCAGAGGTTTTGAGGGGGCGGGGGAGCAGTACTTC. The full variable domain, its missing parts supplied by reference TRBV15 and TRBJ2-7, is DAMVIQNPRYQVTQFGKPVTLSCSQTLNHNVMYWYQQKSSQAPKLLFHYYDKDFNNEADTPDNFQSRRPNTSFCFLDIRSPGLGDTAMYLCATSRGFEGAGEQYFGPGTRLTVT.

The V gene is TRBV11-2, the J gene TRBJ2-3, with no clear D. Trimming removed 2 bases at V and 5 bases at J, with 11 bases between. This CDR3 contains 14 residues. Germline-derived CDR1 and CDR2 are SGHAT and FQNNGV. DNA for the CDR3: TGTGCCAGCAGCTTACCCACAGTGGGAGATACGCAGTATTTT. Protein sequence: CASSLPTVGDTQYF.

The CDR3 sequence: CASSYSSRRDRFGAFF. The CDR3 DNA is TGTGCCAGCAGTTACTCAAGTCGGAGGGACCGGTTCGGGGCTTTCTTT. This chain uses TRBV6-5 with TRBJ1-1; D may be TRBD1 (5 bases). Germline V CDR1 and CDR2: MNHEY, SVGAGI. This CDR3 has 16 amino acids. V was pared by 0 bases and J by 11 bases, with 22 bases between.

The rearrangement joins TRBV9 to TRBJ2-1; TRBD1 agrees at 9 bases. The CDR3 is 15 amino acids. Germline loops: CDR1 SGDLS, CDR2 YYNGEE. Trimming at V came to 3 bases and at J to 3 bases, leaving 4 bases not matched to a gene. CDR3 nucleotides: TGTGCCAGCAGCGCGGGACAGGGAGGCTACAATGAGCAGTTCTTC. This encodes CASSAGQGGYNEQFF.

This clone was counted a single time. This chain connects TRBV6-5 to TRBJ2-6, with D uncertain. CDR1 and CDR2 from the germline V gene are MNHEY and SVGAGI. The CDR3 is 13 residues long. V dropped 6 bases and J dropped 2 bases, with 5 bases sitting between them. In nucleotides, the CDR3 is TGTGCCAGCAGGAGAGCTGGGGCCAACGTCCTGACTTTC. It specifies CASRRAGANVLTF.

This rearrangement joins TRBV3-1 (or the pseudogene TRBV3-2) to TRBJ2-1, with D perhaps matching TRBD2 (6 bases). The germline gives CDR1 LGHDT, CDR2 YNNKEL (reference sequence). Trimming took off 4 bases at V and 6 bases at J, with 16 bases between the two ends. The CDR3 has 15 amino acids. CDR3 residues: CASSRRASALNEQFF. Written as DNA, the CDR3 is TGTGCCAGCAGCCGACGGGCTAGCGCCCTCAATGAGCAGTTCTTC.

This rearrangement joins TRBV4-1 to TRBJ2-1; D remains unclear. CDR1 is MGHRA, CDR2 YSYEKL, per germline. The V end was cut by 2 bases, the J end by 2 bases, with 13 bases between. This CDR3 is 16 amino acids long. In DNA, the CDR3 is TGCGCCAGCAGCCAACATGAGTCTTCCCCCTACAATGAGCAGTTCTTC. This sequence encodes CASSQHESSPYNEQFF.

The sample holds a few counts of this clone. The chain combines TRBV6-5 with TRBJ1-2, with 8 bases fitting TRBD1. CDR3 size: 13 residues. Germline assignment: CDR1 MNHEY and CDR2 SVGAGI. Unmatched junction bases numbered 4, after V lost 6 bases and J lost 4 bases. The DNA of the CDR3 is TGTGCCAGCAGCCCAGGGGGCAGCTATGGCTACACCTTC. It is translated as CASSPGGSYGYTF.

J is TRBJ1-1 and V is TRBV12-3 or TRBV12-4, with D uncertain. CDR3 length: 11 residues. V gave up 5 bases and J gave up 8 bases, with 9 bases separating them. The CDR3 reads CASSRTGEAFF. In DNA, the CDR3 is TGTGCCAGCAGTCGAACGGGAGAAGCTTTCTTT.

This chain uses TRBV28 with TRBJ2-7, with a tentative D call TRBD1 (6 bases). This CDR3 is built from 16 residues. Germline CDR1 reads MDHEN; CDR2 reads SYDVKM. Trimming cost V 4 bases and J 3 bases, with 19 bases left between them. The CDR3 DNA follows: TGTGCCAGCAGTTCTGGAACAGGGAATTCATTCTACGAGCAGTACTTC. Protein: CASSSGTGNSFYEQYF. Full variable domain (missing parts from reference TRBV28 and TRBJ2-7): DVKVTQSSRYLVKRTGEKVFLECVQDMDHENMFWYRQDPGLGLRLIYFSYDVKMKEKGDIPEGYSVSREKKERFSLILESASTNQTSMYLCASSSGTGNSFYEQYFGPGTRLTVT.

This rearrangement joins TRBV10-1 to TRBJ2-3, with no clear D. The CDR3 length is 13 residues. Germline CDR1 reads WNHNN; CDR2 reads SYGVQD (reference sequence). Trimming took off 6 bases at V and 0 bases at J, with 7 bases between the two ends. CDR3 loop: CASSRLSTDTQYF. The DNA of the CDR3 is TGCGCCAGCAGCAGGCTGAGCACAGATACGCAGTATTTT.

CDR3 loop: CASSIGQGPNQPQHF. The DNA for the CDR3 is TGCGCCAGCAGCATAGGACAGGGCCCCAATCAGCCCCAGCATTTT. The chain employs TRBV5-1 and TRBJ1-5; 8 bases fit TRBD1. The CDR3 contains 15 residues. From germline, CDR1 is SGHRS and CDR2 YFSETQ. Losses at the gene ends were 4 bases for V and 3 bases for J; bases not matched to a gene: 6.

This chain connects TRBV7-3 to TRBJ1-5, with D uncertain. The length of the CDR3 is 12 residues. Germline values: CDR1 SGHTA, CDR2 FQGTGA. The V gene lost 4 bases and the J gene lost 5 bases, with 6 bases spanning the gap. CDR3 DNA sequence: TGTGCCAGCAGCTCGGTATATCAGCCCCAGCATTTT. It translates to CASSSVYQPQHF.

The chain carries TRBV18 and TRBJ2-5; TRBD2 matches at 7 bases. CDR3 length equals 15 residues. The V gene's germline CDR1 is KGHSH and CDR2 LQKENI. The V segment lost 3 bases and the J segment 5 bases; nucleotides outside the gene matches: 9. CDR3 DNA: TGTGCCAGCTCACCGGTTCTTGGGGGGGATGAGACCCAGTACTTC. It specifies CASSPVLGGDETQYF.

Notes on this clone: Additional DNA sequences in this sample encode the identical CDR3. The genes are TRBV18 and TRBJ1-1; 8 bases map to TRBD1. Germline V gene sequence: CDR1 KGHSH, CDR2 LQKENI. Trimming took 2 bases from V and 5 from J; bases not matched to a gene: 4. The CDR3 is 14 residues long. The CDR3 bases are TGTGCCAGCTCACCAGGACAGGGAAGGACTGAAGCTTTCTTT. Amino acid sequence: CASSPGQGRTEAFF. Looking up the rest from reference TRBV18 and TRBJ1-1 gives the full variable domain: NAGVMQNPRHLVRRRGQEARLRCSPMKGHSHVYWYRQLPEEGLKFMVYLQKENIIDESGMPKERFSAEFPKEGPSILRIQQVVRGDSAAYFCASSPGQGRTEAFFGQGTRLTVV.

This chain's CDR3 is CASSFLAGETGELFF. In DNA form, the CDR3 reads TGTGCCAGCAGTTTCCTAGCGGGAGAGACCGGGGAGCTGTTTTTT. The genes are TRBV27 and TRBJ2-2; 10 positions agree with TRBD2. Trimming took 3 bases from V and 5 from J; bases not matched to a gene: 3. There are 15 residues in the CDR3. Looked up from germline, CDR1 is MNHEY and CDR2 is SMNVEV (reference sequence).

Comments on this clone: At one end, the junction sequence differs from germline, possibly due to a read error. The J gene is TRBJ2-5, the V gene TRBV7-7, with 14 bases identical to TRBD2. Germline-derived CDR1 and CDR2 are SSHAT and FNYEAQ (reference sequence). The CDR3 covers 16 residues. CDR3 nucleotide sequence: TGTGCTAGCAGCTTGACTAGCGGGAGGGTACAAGAGACCCAGTACTTC. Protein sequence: CASSLTSGRVQETQYF.

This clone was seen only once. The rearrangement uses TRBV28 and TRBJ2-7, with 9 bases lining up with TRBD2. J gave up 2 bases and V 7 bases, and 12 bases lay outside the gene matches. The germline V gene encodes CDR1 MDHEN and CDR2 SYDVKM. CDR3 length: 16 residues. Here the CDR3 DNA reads TGTGCCAGCAAAGGACGGACAGTAGCGGGAGCCTACGAGCAGTACTTC. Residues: CASKGRTVAGAYEQYF. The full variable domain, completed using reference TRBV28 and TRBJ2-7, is DVKVTQSSRYLVKRTGEKVFLECVQDMDHENMFWYRQDPGLGLRLIYFSYDVKMKEKGDIPEGYSVSREKKERFSLILESASTNQTSMYLCASKGRTVAGAYEQYFGPGTRLTVT.

DNA for the CDR3: TGTGCCAGCAGCTTAGCGCAGACTGGTCCCAGGGATGAGCAGTTCTTC. This sequence encodes CASSLAQTGPRDEQFF. The chain is built from TRBV7-9 and TRBJ2-1, with a tentative D call TRBD1 (5 bases). V lost 0 bases, J lost 8 bases, and 17 bases lay in between. This CDR3 has 16 residues. CDR1 and CDR2 from the germline V gene are SEHNR and FQNEAQ (reference sequence).